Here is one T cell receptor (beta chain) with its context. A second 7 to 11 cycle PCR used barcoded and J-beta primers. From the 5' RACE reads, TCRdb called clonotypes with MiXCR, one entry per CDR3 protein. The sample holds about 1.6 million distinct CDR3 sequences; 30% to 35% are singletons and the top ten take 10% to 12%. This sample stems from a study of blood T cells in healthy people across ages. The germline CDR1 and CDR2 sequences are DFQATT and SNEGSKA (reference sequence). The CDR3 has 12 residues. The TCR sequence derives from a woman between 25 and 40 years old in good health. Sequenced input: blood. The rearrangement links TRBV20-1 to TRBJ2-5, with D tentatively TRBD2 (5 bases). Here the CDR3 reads CSLFPGQETQYF. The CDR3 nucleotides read TGCAGCCTTTTCCCGGGACAAGAGACCCAGTACTTC.